This TCR beta chain was sequenced for a study of T cell responses to AZD1222 COVID-19 vaccine. Study-wide results and caveats: Nearly half of spike-specific TCRs reportedly target unmutated variant regions. Sampling that yielded the repertoires occurred only after the peak T cell response. Spike-wide coverage was observed for vaccine-associated CD4 TCRs, with dominant responses at 160-218 and 743-854. Only a handful of AZD1222 recipients, several in all, had baseline seropositivity.

The assay was immunoSEQ multiplex PCR, and TCRdb's table has in-frame clones only and misses some. The data show over 100,000 clones, about 89% seen once. About this clone itself: Its antigen is not known.

This CDR3 comprises 17 residues. Per the germline V gene, CDR1 is LGHDT and CDR2 is YNNKEL (reference sequence). Trimming took 0 bases from V and 2 from J, leaving 11 bases between them. This chain links TRBV3-1 (or the pseudogene TRBV3-2) with TRBJ2-6; possibly TRBD1 or TRBD2 for D (6 bases each). The sample consisted of peripheral blood, taken on day 0 of AZD1222 vaccination. The sequence came from an adult in good health. For the CDR3, the DNA is TGTGCCAGCAGCCAAGATAGGGGGGACACTGGGGCCAACGTCCTGACTTTC. Translating it yields CASSQDRGDTGANVLTF.